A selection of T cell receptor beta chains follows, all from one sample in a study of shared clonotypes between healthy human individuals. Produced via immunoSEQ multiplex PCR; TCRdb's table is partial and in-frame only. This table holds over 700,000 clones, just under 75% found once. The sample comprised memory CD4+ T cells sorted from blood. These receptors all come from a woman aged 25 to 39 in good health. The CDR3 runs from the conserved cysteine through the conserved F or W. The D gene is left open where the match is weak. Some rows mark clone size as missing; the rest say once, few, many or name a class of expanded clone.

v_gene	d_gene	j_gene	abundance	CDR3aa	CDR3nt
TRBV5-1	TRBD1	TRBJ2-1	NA	CASSRSQGALYNEQFF	TGCGCCAGCAGTCGCTCCCAGGGGGCGCTTTACAATGAGCAGTTCTTC
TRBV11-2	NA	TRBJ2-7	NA	CASSFSPGKYEQYF	TGTGCCAGCAGCTTCTCTCCGGGGAAATACGAGCAGTACTTC
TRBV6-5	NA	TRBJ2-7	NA	CASSSPSSYEQYF	TGTGCCAGCAGTTCTCCGTCATCCTACGAGCAGTACTTC
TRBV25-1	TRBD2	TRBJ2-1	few	CASSARDFGTSGNEQFF	TGTGCCAGCAGTGCACGAGATTTCGGGACTAGCGGCAATGAGCAGTTCTTC
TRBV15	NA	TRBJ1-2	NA	CATSPLDFYGYTF	TGTGCCACCAGCCCCCTAGACTTCTATGGCTACACCTTC
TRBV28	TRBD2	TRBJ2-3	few	CASSLYFGREGTDTQYF	TGTGCCAGCAGTTTATATTTCGGGAGGGAGGGCACAGATACGCAGTATTTT
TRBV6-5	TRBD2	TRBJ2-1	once	CASSYSLLAGVNEQFF	TGTGCCAGCAGTTACTCCCTACTAGCGGGAGTGAATGAGCAGTTCTTC
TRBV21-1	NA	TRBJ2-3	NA	CASSNFSGLAGGPGADTQYF	TGTGCCAGCAGCAACTTCTCGGGCCTAGCGGGAGGGCCAGGCGCAGATACGCAGTATTTT
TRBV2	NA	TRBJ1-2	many	CASSENRVEAYGYTF	TGTGCCAGCAGTGAAAACAGGGTTGAAGCCTATGGCTACACCTTC
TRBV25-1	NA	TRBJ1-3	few	CASSGKNRIINTIYF	TGTGCCAGCAGTGGAAAAAACAGGATCATAAACACCATATATTTT
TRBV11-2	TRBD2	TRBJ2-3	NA	CASSSTSGIPDTQYF	TGTGCCAGCAGCTCGACTAGCGGGATACCAGATACGCAGTATTTT
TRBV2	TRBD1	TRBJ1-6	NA	CASSPDRVNSPLHF	TGTGCCAGCAGCCCTGACAGGGTCAATTCACCCCTCCACTTT
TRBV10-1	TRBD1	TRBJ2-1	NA	CASSERQGVFGEQFF	TGCGCCAGCAGTGAGCGTCAGGGGGTATTCGGTGAGCAGTTCTTC
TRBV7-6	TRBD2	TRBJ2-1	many	CASSLPGAGVWFF	TGTGCCAGCAGCTTACCTGGAGCGGGAGTTTGGTTCTTC
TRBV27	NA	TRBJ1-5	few	CASSFRGYDQPQHF	TGTGCCAGCAGTTTTCGGGGGTACGATCAGCCCCAGCATTTT
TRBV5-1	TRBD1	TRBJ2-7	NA	CASSEGFRTGSYEQYF	TGCGCCAGCAGCGAAGGTTTTCGGACAGGCTCCTACGAGCAGTACTTC
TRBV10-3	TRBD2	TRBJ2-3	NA	CAITASGRTDTQYF	TGTGCCATCACGGCTAGCGGCCGCACAGATACGCAGTATTTT
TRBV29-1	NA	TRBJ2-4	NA	CSVSVTQLGDIQYF	TGCAGCGTTTCCGTGACTCAACTGGGGGACATTCAGTACTTC
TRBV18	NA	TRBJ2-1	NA	CASSPKAGEQFF	TGTGCCAGCTCACCAAAAGCGGGTGAGCAGTTCTTC
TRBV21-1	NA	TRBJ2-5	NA	CASIIHRDRDQETQYF	TGTGCCAGCATCATACACCGGGACAGGGACCAAGAGACCCAGTACTTC
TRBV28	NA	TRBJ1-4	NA	CASSLSQGSEKLFF	TGTGCCAGCAGTTTATCCCAGGGGAGTGAAAAACTGTTTTTT
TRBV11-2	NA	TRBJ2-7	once	CASSFLGPERYEQYF	TGTGCCAGCAGCTTCCTAGGGCCGGAAAGATACGAGCAGTACTTC
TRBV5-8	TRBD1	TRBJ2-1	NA	CASSLAGTEYNEQFF	TGTGCCAGCAGCTTGGCCGGGACAGAATACAATGAGCAGTTCTTC
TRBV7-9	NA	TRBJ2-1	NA	CASSTLGSTYNEQFF	TGTGCCAGCAGCACCCTAGGTAGCACCTACAATGAGCAGTTCTTC
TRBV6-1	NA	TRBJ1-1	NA	CASSNYKNTEAFF	TGTGCCAGCAGCAATTACAAGAACACTGAAGCTTTCTTT
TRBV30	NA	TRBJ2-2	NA	CAWCRTGNTGELFF	TGTGCCTGGTGCCGTACGGGAAACACCGGGGAGCTGTTTTTT
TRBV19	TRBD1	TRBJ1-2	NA	CASGKPDRVFGYTF	TGTGCCAGTGGCAAACCGGACAGGGTTTTTGGCTACACCTTC
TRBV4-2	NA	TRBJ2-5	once	CASSQDFLGETQYF	TGTGCCAGCAGCCAAGACTTCCTCGGGGAGACCCAGTACTTC
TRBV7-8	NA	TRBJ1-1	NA	CASSFREGGAFF	TGTGCCAGCAGCTTTCGGGAGGGGGGAGCTTTCTTT
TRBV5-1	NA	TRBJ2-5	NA	CASSIGTKETQYF	TGCGCCAGCAGCATCGGGACAAAAGAGACCCAGTACTTC
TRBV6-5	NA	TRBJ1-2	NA	CASAGTIYGYTF	TGTGCCAGCGCTGGGACTATCTATGGCTACACCTTC
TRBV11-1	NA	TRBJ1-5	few	CASSPDSSNQPQHF	TGTGCCAGCAGCCCGGACAGTAGCAATCAGCCCCAGCATTTT
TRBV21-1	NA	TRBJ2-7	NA	CASTHEGRGCYEQYF	TGTGCCAGCACCCACGAGGGGCGGGGCTGCTACGAGCAGTACTTC
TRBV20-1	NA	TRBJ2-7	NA	CSAASFYEQYF	TGCAGTGCTGCTAGTTTCTACGAGCAGTACTTC
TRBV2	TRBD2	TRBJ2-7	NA	CASSEKLGRVENEQYF	TGTGCCAGCAGTGAAAAGTTGGGGAGGGTTGAAAACGAGCAGTACTTC
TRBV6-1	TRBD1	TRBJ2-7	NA	CASSPTGGETYEQYF	TGTGCCAGCAGCCCGACAGGGGGCGAAACCTACGAGCAGTACTTC
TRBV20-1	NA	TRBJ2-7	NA	CSARDNQLEYF	TGCAGTGCTAGAGATAACCAGCTTGAGTACTTC
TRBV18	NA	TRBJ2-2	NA	CASSPSRNTGELFF	TGTGCCAGCTCACCTAGTAGAAACACCGGGGAGCTGTTTTTT
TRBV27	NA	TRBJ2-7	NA	CASSLVVTGRYEQYF	TGTGCCAGCAGTTTAGTGGTGACAGGTCGGTACGAGCAGTACTTC
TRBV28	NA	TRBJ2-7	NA	CASSRTGGGTYEQYF	TGTGCCAGCAGCCGGACTGGGGGTGGGACCTACGAGCAGTACTTC
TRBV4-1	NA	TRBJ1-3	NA	CASRPTFGNSGNTIYF	TGCGCCAGCAGACCCACTTTCGGTAACTCTGGAAACACCATATATTTT
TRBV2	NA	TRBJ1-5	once	CASSEWTLIDQPQHF	TGTGCCAGCAGTGAATGGACACTCATTGATCAGCCCCAGCATTTT
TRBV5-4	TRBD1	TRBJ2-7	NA	CASSQVGTGAYEQYF	TGTGCCAGCAGCCAAGTCGGGACAGGGGCCTACGAGCAGTACTTC
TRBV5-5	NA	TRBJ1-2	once	CASSFEPQGIYGYTF	TGTGCCAGCAGCTTCGAACCACAGGGTATCTATGGCTACACCTTC
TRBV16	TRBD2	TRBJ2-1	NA	CASSQSAASGDNNEQFF	TGTGCCAGCAGCCAATCGGCGGCTAGCGGGGACAACAATGAGCAGTTCTTC
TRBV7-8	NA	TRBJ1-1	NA	CASSLALSLEGTEAFF	TGTGCCAGCAGCTTAGCTCTCTCACTTGAGGGGACTGAAGCTTTCTTT
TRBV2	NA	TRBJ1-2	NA	CASSAQTRAGGYTF	TGTGCCAGCAGTGCACAGACCCGAGCGGGGGGCTACACCTTC
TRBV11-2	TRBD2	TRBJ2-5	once	CASSPGTSGGQETQYF	TGTGCCAGCAGCCCAGGGACTAGCGGGGGCCAAGAGACCCAGTACTTC
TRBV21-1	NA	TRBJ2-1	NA	CASGGGRYNEQFF	TGTGCCAGCGGAGGGGGGCGTTACAATGAGCAGTTCTTC
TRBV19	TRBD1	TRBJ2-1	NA	CASSNLRTGSYNEQFF	TGTGCCAGTAGTAACCTTCGGACAGGGTCCTACAATGAGCAGTTCTTC
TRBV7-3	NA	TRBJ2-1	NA	CASSLRQGDYNEQFF	TGTGCCAGCAGCTTAAGGCAGGGAGACTACAATGAGCAGTTCTTC
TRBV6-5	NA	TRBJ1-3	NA	CASRRDYSGNTIYF	TGTGCCAGCAGGCGGGACTACTCTGGAAACACCATATATTTT
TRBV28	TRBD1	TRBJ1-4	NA	CASNGPGQGGGINEKLFF	TGTGCCAGCAACGGACCGGGACAGGGTGGGGGAATTAATGAAAAACTGTTTTTT
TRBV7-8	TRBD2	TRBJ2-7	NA	CASSLERAGAYEQYF	TGTGCCAGCAGCTTAGAGCGAGCGGGAGCGTACGAGCAGTACTTC
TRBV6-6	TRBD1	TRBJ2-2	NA	CASSYSKTGVTGELFF	TGTGCCAGCAGTTACTCGAAGACAGGGGTTACCGGGGAGCTGTTTTTT
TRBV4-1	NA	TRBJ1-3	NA	CASSQEGGGNTIYF	TGCGCCAGCAGCCAAGAAGGGGGTGGAAACACCATATATTTT
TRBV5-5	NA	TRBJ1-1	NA	CASSNTGNTEAFF	TGTGCCAGCAGCAATACAGGGAACACTGAAGCTTTCTTT
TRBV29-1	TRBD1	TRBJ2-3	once	CSMDRGSSTDTQYF	TGCAGCATGGACAGGGGCTCGAGCACAGATACGCAGTATTTT